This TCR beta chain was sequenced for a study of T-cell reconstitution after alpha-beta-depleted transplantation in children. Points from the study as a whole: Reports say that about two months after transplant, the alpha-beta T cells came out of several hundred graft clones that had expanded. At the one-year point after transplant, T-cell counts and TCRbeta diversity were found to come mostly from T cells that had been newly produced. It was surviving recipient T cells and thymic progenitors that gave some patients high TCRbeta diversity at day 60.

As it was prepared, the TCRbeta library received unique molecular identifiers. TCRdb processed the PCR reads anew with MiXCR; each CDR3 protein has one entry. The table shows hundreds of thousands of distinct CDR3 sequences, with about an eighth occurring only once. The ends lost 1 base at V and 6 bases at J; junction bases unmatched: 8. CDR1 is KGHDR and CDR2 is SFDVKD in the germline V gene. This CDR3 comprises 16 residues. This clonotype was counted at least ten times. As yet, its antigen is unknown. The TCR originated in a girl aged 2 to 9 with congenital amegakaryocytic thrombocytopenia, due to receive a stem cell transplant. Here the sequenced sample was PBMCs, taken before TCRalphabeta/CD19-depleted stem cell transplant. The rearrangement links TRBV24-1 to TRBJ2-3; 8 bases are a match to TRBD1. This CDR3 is CATSDFGQGDRDTQYF. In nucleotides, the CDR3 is TGTGCCACCAGTGATTTCGGACAGGGAGATCGGGATACGCAGTATTTT.